These 17 T cell receptor beta chains share one sample of origin, sequenced in a study of blood T cell repertoires in COVID-19. Assay: immunoSEQ multiplex PCR; the TCRdb copy retains only in-frame clones and omits some. The sample comprises roughly 120,000 clones, around 85% of which are singletons, and approximately 8% rests with the top ten. The sample comprised peripheral blood. Receptors originate from a man between 70 and 80 years old who had recovered from COVID-19.

V gene TRBV4-1 combines with J gene TRBJ2-7; TRBD1 agrees at 10 bases. J lost 3 bases, V lost 5 bases, and 10 bases had no gene match. CDR1 is MGHRA and CDR2 is YSYEKL in the germline V gene. The CDR3 length is 16 residues. CDR3 coding DNA: TGCGCCAGCAGCTTATATGGGACAGGGGAGGGCTACGAGCAGTACTTC. Residues: CASSLYGTGEGYEQYF.

The gene calls are TRBV7-2 and TRBJ1-2, with D perhaps TRBD1 (5 bases). The CDR3 is made up of 14 amino acids. CDR1 and CDR2 from the germline V gene are SGHTA and FQGNSA. V lost 4 bases, J lost 5 bases, and 14 bases lay in between. For the CDR3, the DNA is TGTGCCAGCAGCTCACGGGGGGTATGGTATGGCTACACCTTC. As protein: CASSSRGVWYGYTF.

The V and J genes are TRBV11-1 and TRBJ2-4; no firm D call. Germline V gene lookup returns CDR1 SGHAT and CDR2 FQDESV (reference sequence). The germline V and J ends were trimmed by 1 base and 10 bases, with 11 bases remaining between them. The CDR3 covers 13 residues. CDR3: CASSLGGIPIQYF. CDR3 DNA sequence: TGTGCCAGCAGCTTAGGAGGTATTCCTATTCAGTACTTC.

V and J are TRBV5-4 and TRBJ2-3; D call uncertain. This CDR3 spans 15 amino acids. CDR1 and CDR2 from the germline V gene are SGHNT and YYREEE (reference sequence). V was clipped by 4 bases and J by 0 bases, with 12 bases between them. The CDR3 DNA reads as TGTGCCAGCAGCGCCCGACACCAGAGCACAGATACGCAGTATTTT. It translates to CASSARHQSTDTQYF.

Here the CDR3 reads CASSQDPKGATNEKLFF. In nucleotides, the CDR3 is TGCGCCAGCAGCCAAGACCCAAAGGGGGCAACTAATGAAAAACTGTTTTTT. The chain carries TRBV4-3 and TRBJ1-4; a possible D gene is TRBD1 (6 bases). V dropped 0 bases and J dropped 0 bases, with 11 bases sitting between them. Per germline, CDR1 LGHNA and CDR2 YSLEER. The CDR3 loop spans 17 amino acids.

The chain couples TRBV19 to TRBJ1-1; TRBD1 matches 7 bases. This CDR3 has 15 residues. V was pared by 5 bases and J by 4 bases, with 10 bases of the junction left unmatched. Germline-derived CDR1 and CDR2 are LNHDA and SQIVND (reference sequence). As DNA, the CDR3 is TGTGCCAGTAGTGAACAGGGGACAGCCTTCACTGAAGCTTTCTTT. Residues: CASSEQGTAFTEAFF.

A remark on this clone: Other DNA sequences in the sample encode the same CDR3. CDR3 DNA sequence: TGTGCCAGCAGTGAAAGCAGGGCAGATCAGCCCCAGCATTTT. It translates to CASSESRADQPQHF. The chain uses TRBV2 and TRBJ1-5; TRBD1 is a possible D gene (5 bases). V lost 2 bases to trimming and J lost 5 bases, with 10 bases between them. The CDR3 is made up of 14 amino acids. In germline, CDR1 is SNHLY, CDR2 FYNNEI.

The rearrangement links TRBV5-1 to TRBJ2-2, with D tentatively TRBD1 (6 bases). Germline loops: CDR1 SGHRS, CDR2 YFSETQ. This CDR3 is built from 13 residues. V shed 4 bases and J shed 9 bases, with 13 bases lying between them. CDR3 in amino acids: CASSPGDGRELFF. In DNA, the CDR3 is TGCGCCAGCAGCCCAGGGGACGGAAGGGAGCTGTTTTTT.

The genes are TRBV24-1 and TRBJ2-1, with TRBD2 matching 10 bases. CDR1 KGHDR and CDR2 SFDVKD come from the germline V gene. CDR3 length equals 15 residues. Trimming cost V 1 base and J 8 bases; bases outside gene matches: 4. CDR3 DNA: TGTGCCACCAGTGATTTTCTAGCGGGAGTTGATGAGCAGTTCTTC. This gives the protein CATSDFLAGVDEQFF.

This clone was picked up one time. V usage is TRBV9 and J usage is TRBJ1-3; a possible D gene is TRBD1 (6 bases). The CDR3 consists of 15 residues. Germline V CDR1 and CDR2: SGDLS, YYNGEE. With 3 bases removed from V and 4 bases from J, the gap between germline ends came to 14 bases. The CDR3: CASSGGGHRGNTIYF. CDR3 DNA sequence: TGTGCCAGCAGCGGGGGGGGGCACCGCGGAAACACCATATATTTT.

The rearrangement links TRBV30 to TRBJ2-1; 7 bases match TRBD2. The CDR3 consists of 13 residues. Germline loops: CDR1 GTSNPN, CDR2 SVGIG (reference sequence). Trimming took 5 bases from V and 4 from J; bases not matched to a gene: 5. CDR3 in DNA: TGTGCCTGGGAGACTAGCACATACAATGAGCAGTTCTTC. It translates to CAWETSTYNEQFF.

This clone was recorded once. The chain links TRBV7-9 to TRBJ2-4, with D possibly matching TRBD1 (7 bases). Trimming left V 1 base short and J 5 bases short, with 12 bases between. Germline CDR1 and CDR2: SEHNR and FQNEAQ (reference sequence). The CDR3 runs to 15 residues. In nucleotides, the CDR3 is TGTGCCAGCAGCTTAGGCCCAGGGGGGCAAAACATTCAGTACTTC. Amino acid sequence: CASSLGPGGQNIQYF.

The rearrangement uses TRBV7-7 and TRBJ1-1; possibly TRBD1 for D (5 bases). The V end was cut by 5 bases, the J end by 0 bases, with 7 bases between. The CDR3 runs 13 residues. Germline CDR1 is SSHAT and CDR2 is FNYEAQ (reference sequence). The DNA of the CDR3 is TGTGCCAGCAGCCCGGACATGAACACTGAAGCTTTCTTT. This gives the protein CASSPDMNTEAFF.

The V gene is TRBV5-8, the J gene TRBJ1-1, with D unclear. The ends were cut back, 3 bases at V and 0 bases at J, with 15 bases in the middle. The germline CDR1 and CDR2 sequences are SGHTS and YDEGEE. The CDR3 totals 16 residues. The CDR3 loop reads CASSYPWAEMNTEAFF. CDR3 bases: TGTGCCAGCAGCTATCCCTGGGCAGAGATGAACACTGAAGCTTTCTTT.

The J gene is TRBJ2-1, the V gene TRBV18, with a possible D match to TRBD2 (5 bases). There are 15 residues in the CDR3. Trimming stripped 2 bases from V and 8 bases from J, with 16 bases between. From germline, CDR1 is KGHSH and CDR2 LQKENI. CDR3 in DNA: TGTGCCAGCTCACCAGGGCGAAATACAGCGGATGAGCAGTTCTTC. Translating gives CASSPGRNTADEQFF.

Here the CDR3 DNA reads TGTGCCAGCAGGGGATCTTGGACAGGGGGCGAAGAGACCCAGTACTTC. Its protein is CASRGSWTGGEETQYF. J is TRBJ2-5 and V is TRBV6-4; 11 bases agree with TRBD1. Germline-derived CDR1 and CDR2 are MRHNA and SNTAGT. The ends lost 6 bases at V and 3 bases at J; junction bases unmatched: 9. This CDR3 comprises 16 residues.

This rearrangement joins TRBV9 to TRBJ2-1; tentatively, D is TRBD2 (5 bases). Germline V gene lookup returns CDR1 SGDLS and CDR2 YYNGEE. Trimming cost V 5 bases and J 1 base, with 7 bases left between them. This CDR3 is 13 amino acids long. The CDR3 here is CASSEGSYNEQFF. Written as DNA, the CDR3 is TGTGCCAGCAGTGAGGGATCCTACAATGAGCAGTTCTTC.